This record concerns one TCR beta chain sequence. Its antigen is unknown. No much larger clone exists at a distance of one base, and base qualities are not known. To prepare the library, 5' RACE was applied. For sequencing, an Illumina HiSeq 2500 was employed. A second PCR of about 6 to 11 cycles was performed with a sample-barcoded 5' primer and a J-beta primer mix. Each TCR beta cDNA molecule received a unique molecular identifier from a template-switch 5' adaptor carrying 12 random nucleotides. Each sample yielded at least 2.5 million CDR3-containing paired-end reads. First-strand cDNA synthesis was performed from all RNA using the Mint cDNA synthesis kit, with priming by a TRBC-specific oligonucleotide. Following uracil-DNA glycosylase treatment, a first 18-cycle PCR with universal primers M1SS and BC2_uni_R was performed on all cDNA. On the authors' methods: Normalization of each sample was performed by random selection of 1 million high-quality reads, each carrying a distinct molecular identifier. Instead of being binned into consensus sequences, reads that shared molecular identifiers were thrown out. CDR3 identification, clonotype clustering and error correction used MiTCR with a Q25 quality threshold and the strictest error-elimination algorithm. A nonparametric unseen species model with Euler transformation was used to estimate a lower bound on total TCR beta diversity. The public reads were run again by TCRdb, first through fastp at Q25 and then through MiXCR, and only productive beta chains were kept. Identical CDR3 protein sequences are pooled into one entry, listed with their most common genes and DNA. TCRdb's processing, not the authors' own work, is the source of the V and J calls. The sample table contains about a million distinct CDR3 sequences; only one count was recorded for approximately 50% of them. The top ten hold around a fifth of the sample.

The donors were roughly 38 Caucasian individuals from Russia, aged roughly 6 to 100 years, who were systemically healthy. Around 9.8 milliliters of peripheral blood were collected from each donor into EDTA-treated Vacutainer tubes. Ficoll-Paque density-gradient centrifugation was used to isolate PBMCs, with at least 7 million obtained per sample. Total RNA, at least 6 micrograms per sample, was extracted from PBMCs with Trizol reagent. Naive CD45RAhigh/CD27high T cell percentages were measured by flow cytometry on a PBMC aliquot from every donor. This specimen comes from a study of blood T cells in healthy people across ages (dated by TCRdb to 2014 to 2015). At the level of the whole study: In model experiments, template switching captured about one uniquely barcoded TCR beta cDNA molecule for every two T cells. Using deep sequencing normalized with unique cDNA molecular identifiers, the study measured how TCR beta repertoire diversity changes with age. Donors were grouped into four age groups: young (average approximately 16 years), middle-aged (approximately 41), aged (about 60) and long-lived (around 82). To avoid experimental bias, donors of different ages were spread randomly across the sequencing lanes. For two donors (one aged 18 to 29 and one aged 80 or older), the study analyzed two additional independent replicas of 1 million unique cDNA reads from the same blood draw.

Findings and caveats that apply to the study as a whole: Because the CMV infection status of the donors was unknown, age-related changes in expanded clonotypes may potentially have been confounded. Conclusive comparison of naive and antigen-experienced compartments was prevented by the profiling of bulk unsorted PBMCs. Observed TCR beta diversity correlated strongly with the percentage of naive T cells measured by flow cytometry. Estimates of total diversity based on one million sequenced T cells were regarded as lower bounds and as underestimates. Observed TCR beta diversity per million T cells fell roughly linearly with age, and a significant reduction was already apparent by age around 40. The long-lived group showed more naive CD4+ T cells, fewer expanded clones and increased TCR diversity than the aged group, suggesting age selection.

The V and J ends are trimmed by 3 bases and 1 base, leaving 12 bases between them. CDR1 ENHRY and CDR2 SYGVKD are derived from the germline V gene. Counted from cysteine to phenylalanine, this CDR3 has 15 amino acids. The DNA shown is the 45-base CDR3, in frame from base 1. Material: blood. This chain joins TRBV10-3 to TRBJ1-2; the D segment could be TRBD1, given 5 matching bases. This receptor was taken from a woman aged 60-70 years in good health. The CDR3 corresponds to CAISDTEGLNYGYTF. The DNA reads as follows: TGTGCCATCAGTGACACCGAGGGACTTAACTATGGCTACACCTTC.